The T cell receptor beta chain described here comes from a study of T cells after yellow fever vaccination. Germline CDR1 and CDR2: SGHRS and YFSETQ. V gave up 5 bases and J gave up 6 bases; unmatched junction bases: 10. The CDR3 sequence is 14 residues long. TCRdb ran MiXCR on the 5' RACE reads and lists one entry per CDR3 protein. Among about 510,000 distinct CDR3 sequences listed, less than 25% were seen once. The sequenced sample was PBMCs, obtained 21 days after the first yellow fever vaccination. The rearrangement uses TRBV5-1 and TRBJ2-7; 8 positions match TRBD2. The receptor comes from a man aged 18 to 35 who received the YFV17D yellow fever vaccine. CDR3 coding DNA: TGCGCCAGCAGTCGGGGACTAGTCGGGCCCGAGCAGTACTTC. It is translated as CASSRGLVGPEQYF.